Here is one T cell receptor (beta chain) with its context. The antigen remains unidentified. One entry per CDR3 protein results from TCRdb running MiXCR on the 5' RACE reads. Of some 150,000 distinct CDR3 sequences in the sample, roughly 44% are singletons; the top ten hold around 15%. With 1 base removed from V and 8 bases from J, the gap between germline ends came to 13 bases. The germline V gene has CDR1 KGHDR and CDR2 SFDVKD. The CDR3 has 14 amino acids. These data originate in a study of CD8 T cells in ankylosing spondylitis. Study-wide findings and caveats: Researchers reportedly found disease-linked clones significantly enriched in matched ankylosing spondylitis synovial fluid. Earlier work had already found some motif variants in reactive arthritis synovial fluid and blood.

The V gene is TRBV24-1, the J gene TRBJ1-2; D remains unclear. The TCR was taken from a male donor with ankylosing spondylitis. The sequenced sample was synovial fluid, either unsorted or a sorted T cell fraction (not recorded which). DNA for the CDR3: TGTGCCACCAGTGATTTCCGCCAACCTCGAGGCTACACCTTC. This sequence encodes CATSDFRQPRGYTF.